A few counts support the clone carrying this TCR beta chain. Antigen: not known. The data derive from a study of T cells in Graves' hyperthyroidism and ophthalmopathy. Regarding the study as a whole: Ophthalmopathy and stable hyperthyroidism were told apart by a 13 V-J model.

The source material, RNA transcripts, was used to amplify TCR beta CDR3 regions. The TCR CDR3 was amplified in a first-round RT-PCR using the HTBI primer set. Using its own MiXCR run on the multiplex PCR reads, TCRdb lists one record per CDR3 protein. The sample carries 450,000 to 650,000 distinct CDR3 sequences, less than 25% recorded once. The germline V and J ends were trimmed by 2 bases and 2 bases, with 19 bases remaining between them. The germline gives CDR1 DFQATT, CDR2 SNEGSKA (reference sequence). CDR3 length: 16 amino acids. Uncontrolled infection, other autoimmune disease, pregnancy and lactation each barred patients from inclusion.

This TCR was recovered from a young man with Graves' hyperthyroidism. Sequenced sample: blood. This rearrangement joins TRBV20-1 to TRBJ2-7, with D perhaps given as TRBD1 or TRBD2 (6 bases each). The CDR3 spells CSARRRAGGLPYEQYF. CDR3 in DNA: TGCAGTGCTAGACGGCGTGCCGGGGGCCTCCCCTACGAGCAGTACTTC.